The present T cell receptor beta chain was sequenced within a study of read filtering for tumor transcriptome and immune sequencing. Study information: Mean patient age was around 66 years, range roughly 45 to 80; 17 male, 14 to 15 female. Findings and limits, study-wide: Correlation between methods rose after single-read clonotypes were removed. Compared with RNA-seq, IR-seq gave much higher clonotype depth and reliability. The CD138-negative fraction was mixed bone marrow immune cells, not pure T cells.

This library used approximately 390 ng RNA and molecular barcoded adaptors spanning alpha/delta and beta/gamma chains. TCRdb re-called the reads through MiXCR, storing one row per CDR3 protein. The sample has tens of thousands of distinct CDR3 sequences; about 15% are singletons. This clonotype was counted at least ten times. Its specificity is unknown. V was clipped by 8 bases and J by 3 bases, with 14 bases between them. Germline V gene lookup returns CDR1 SNHLY and CDR2 FYNNEI. The CDR3 is made up of 14 amino acids. The sample taken for sequencing was a population of CD138-negative cells sorted from bone marrow. The V and J genes are TRBV2 and TRBJ2-1; D not resolved. The TCR comes from a donor at least 40 years old with multiple myeloma. The CDR3 is CASRPLLIYNEQFF. The CDR3 DNA is TGTGCCAGCCGCCCCCTTCTCATCTACAATGAGCAGTTCTTC.